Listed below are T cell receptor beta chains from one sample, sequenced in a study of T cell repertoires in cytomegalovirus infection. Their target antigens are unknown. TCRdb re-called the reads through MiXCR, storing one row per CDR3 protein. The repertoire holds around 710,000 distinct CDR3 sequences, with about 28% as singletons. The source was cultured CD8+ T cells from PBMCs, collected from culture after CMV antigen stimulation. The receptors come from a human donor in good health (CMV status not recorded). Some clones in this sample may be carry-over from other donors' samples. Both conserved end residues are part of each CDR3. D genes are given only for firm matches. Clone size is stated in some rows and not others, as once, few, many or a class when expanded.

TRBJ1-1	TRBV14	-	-	TGTGCCAGCAGCCAAGAATGGGGGAACACTGAAGCTTTCTTT	CASSQEWGNTEAFF
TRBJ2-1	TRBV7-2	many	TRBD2	TGTGCCAGCAGCTTAATTAGCGGGGTCGGGAATGAGCAGTTCTTC	CASSLISGVGNEQFF
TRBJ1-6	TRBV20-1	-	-	TGCAGTGCTAGAGATCTTTACGGCAATTCACCCCTCCACTTT	CSARDLYGNSPLHF
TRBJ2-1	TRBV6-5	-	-	TGTGCCAGCAGCCAGTGGACCCGGACGTACAATGAGCAGTTCTTC	CASSQWTRTYNEQFF
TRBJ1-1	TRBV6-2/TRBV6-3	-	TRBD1	TGTGCCAGCGGATGGGACAGGGACACTGAAGCTTTCTTT	CASGWDRDTEAFF
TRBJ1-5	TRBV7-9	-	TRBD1	TGTGCCAGCAGCTTAGGGACAGGACCAAATCAGCCCCAGCATTTT	CASSLGTGPNQPQHF
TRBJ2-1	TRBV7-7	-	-	TGTGCTAGCAGTTTTGGGGCGAGTATTGAGCAGTTCTTC	CASSFGASIEQFF
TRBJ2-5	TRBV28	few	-	TGTGCCAGCAGTTTAGAGGGGGAATCGGAGACCCAGTACTTC	CASSLEGESETQYF
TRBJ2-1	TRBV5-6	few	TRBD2	TGTGCCAGCACCCCGACTAGCGGACTTACAGGCTCCTACAATGAGCAGTTCTTC	CASTPTSGLTGSYNEQFF
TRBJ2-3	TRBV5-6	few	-	TGTGCCAGCAGCCAGCCCGGGAGCGAGTCTTTCGCAGATACGCAGTATTTT	CASSQPGSESFADTQYF
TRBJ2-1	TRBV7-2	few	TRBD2	TGTGCCAGCAGCTTACACAGGACTAGCGGGGGGGAGAGCTCCTACAATGAGCAGTTCTTC	CASSLHRTSGGESSYNEQFF
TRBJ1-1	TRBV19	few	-	TGTGCCAGTAGTATGGTCATGGACTACCTCGGAATGAACACTGAAGCTTTCTTT	CASSMVMDYLGMNTEAFF
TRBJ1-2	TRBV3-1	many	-	TGTGCCAGCAGCCAAGGGACTGGCTACACCTTC	CASSQGTGYTF